This T cell receptor beta chain was sequenced in a study of cytomegalovirus exposure and HLA in healthy donors. Study results and limitations: Of the V segments, some could not be distinguished, including TRBV6-2 and TRBV6-3, and were excluded.

Primers for the PCR totalled 60 Vbeta and 13 Jbeta. TCRdb keeps only in-frame clones here, not all; method: immunoSEQ multiplex PCR. The repertoire holds more than 110,000 clones, with more than 70% as singletons. This CDR3 spans 15 amino acids. V was cut by 6 bases and J by 4 bases, with 13 bases left in between. Per the germline V gene, CDR1 is MNHEY and CDR2 is SVGAGI. With respect to this clone: What it recognizes is unknown.

The sample taken for sequencing was PBMCs. This receptor was obtained from a woman in her forties or fifties in good health and CMV-seronegative. The genes are TRBV6-5 and TRBJ1-6, with a possible D match to TRBD1 (5 bases). The CDR3 nucleotides are TGTGCCAGCAGACCCCCCAGGGCGTATAATTCACCCCTCCACTTT. Its protein product is CASRPPRAYNSPLHF.